Below are 25 T cell receptor beta chains sequenced from a single sample in a study of control samples from healthy donors and cancer patients. Clones were sequenced by immunoSEQ multiplex PCR, and TCRdb holds only the in-frame ones, with some missing. The table includes over 200,000 clones, more than 65% detected once. Sequenced material: PBMCs. These receptor sequences come from a woman aged 60-75 years with lung cancer.

This clone came up once. V gene TRBV24-1 combines with J gene TRBJ2-3; 8 nucleotides line up with TRBD1. V shed 9 bases, J shed 0 bases, and the junction held 7 bases outside the gene matches. CDR1 KGHDR and CDR2 SFDVKD come from the germline V gene. The CDR3 length is 15 residues. The CDR3 region has the DNA TGTGCCACCCGACGGACAGGGAGTAGCACAGATACGCAGTATTTT. Translation gives CATRRTGSSTDTQYF.

The V and J genes are TRBV12-3 or TRBV12-4 and TRBJ1-2, with D uncertain. Trimming shortened V by 2 bases and J by 10 bases, and 11 bases separated the two germline ends. CDR3 length: 12 residues. This CDR3 reads CASSLTFKDYTF. DNA of the CDR3: TGTGCCAGCAGTTTAACCTTTAAGGACTACACCTTC.

J is TRBJ1-3 and V is TRBV5-1; 8 nucleotides match TRBD1. The germline gives CDR1 SGHRS, CDR2 YFSETQ. Trimming at V came to 1 base and at J to 3 bases, leaving 3 bases not matched to a gene. CDR3 length: 15 residues. CDR3 DNA sequence: TGCGCCAGCAGCTTGCAGGGGGCGTATGGAAACACCATATATTTT. It encodes CASSLQGAYGNTIYF.

The rearrangement joins TRBV18 to TRBJ2-6; unclear D gene. The CDR3 length is 14 residues. The germline V gene has CDR1 KGHSH and CDR2 LQKENI. Deletions cut 5 bases from V and 5 bases from J, with 10 bases between. CDR3 nucleotide sequence: TGTGCCAGCTCATCGACCCAGAGGGCCAACGTCCTGACTTTC. It is translated as CASSSTQRANVLTF.

With regard to this clone: One end of the junction does not line up with germline, which may come from a read error. The chain links TRBV28 to TRBJ2-7, with 16 bases matching TRBD2. Germline CDR1 and CDR2: MDHEN and SYDVKM. The CDR3 has 15 residues. CDR3 residues: CASSLPGTSGRAGDF. Written as DNA, the CDR3 is TGTGCCAGCAGTCTTCCCGGGACTAGCGGGAGGGCCGGGGACTTC.

Only a few counts were recorded for this clone. The CDR3 protein is CASTIDRYTEAFF. The CDR3 coding sequence is TGTGCCAGCACCATAGACAGGTACACTGAAGCTTTCTTT. The chain links TRBV12-3 or TRBV12-4 to TRBJ1-1; D perhaps matches TRBD1 (6 bases). The V gene lost 7 bases and the J gene lost 3 bases, with 12 bases spanning the gap. The CDR3 loop spans 13 amino acids.

This clone was seen once. The CDR3 loop reads CASSPVGANQPQHF. The CDR3 coding sequence is TGTGCCAGCAGCCCAGTAGGGGCCAATCAGCCCCAGCATTTT. V is TRBV9 and J is TRBJ1-5; tentatively, D is TRBD1 (5 bases). Per germline, CDR1 SGDLS and CDR2 YYNGEE. This CDR3 comprises 14 residues. Between the trimmed V and J ends, which lost 4 bases and 3 bases, there was a span of 11 bases.

The chain carries TRBV9 and TRBJ2-7; TRBD1 might be the D (5 bases). Germline V gene lookup returns CDR1 SGDLS and CDR2 YYNGEE. Trimming removed 4 bases from V and 4 bases from J, with 15 bases in between. CDR3 length: 14 residues. CDR3 DNA: TGTGCCAGCAGCCCCACGGACATCCCATACGAGCAGTACTTC. It encodes CASSPTDIPYEQYF.

The chain carries TRBV5-1 and TRBJ1-3, with TRBD1 matching 7 bases. CDR1 and CDR2 (germline): SGHRS, YFSETQ. The CDR3 runs 17 residues. The J segment lost 2 bases and the V segment lost 6 bases, leaving 14 bases of the junction unmatched. The CDR3: CASTLDPQGRPGNTIYF. The CDR3 DNA follows: TGCGCCAGCACTTTAGATCCACAGGGGAGGCCTGGAAACACCATATATTTT.

This chain uses TRBV28 with TRBJ2-1; D remains ambiguous. CDR3 length: 11 residues. Trimming pared 4 bases from V and 13 bases from J, leaving 11 bases between. The V gene's germline CDR1 is MDHEN and CDR2 SYDVKM. The CDR3 is CASSSTRAQFF. The DNA for the CDR3 is TGTGCCAGCAGTTCGACGAGAGCCCAGTTCTTC.

This sequence joins TRBV30 and TRBJ1-2; a possible D gene is TRBD1 (5 bases). The CDR3 has 14 amino acids. The V end lost 2 bases, the J end lost 8 bases, and 18 bases lay between the germline ends. CDR1 is GTSNPN, CDR2 SVGIG, per germline (reference sequence). The CDR3 sequence is CAWSQTRDGRGYTF. As DNA, the CDR3 is TGTGCCTGGAGTCAAACACGGGACGGTAGGGGCTACACCTTC.

The chain joins TRBV5-6 to TRBJ2-3; a weak D match, TRBD1 (5 bases). The CDR3 contains 14 residues. Trimming stripped 0 bases from V and 3 bases from J, with 8 bases between. Per germline, CDR1 SGHDT and CDR2 YYEEEE. The CDR3: CASSLDRWTDTQYF. CDR3 coding DNA: TGTGCCAGCAGCTTGGACAGGTGGACAGATACGCAGTATTTT.

This clone has a single count. The rearrangement links TRBV12-3 or TRBV12-4 to TRBJ1-2; D uncertain. Trimming pared 3 bases from V and 7 bases from J, leaving 9 bases between. The CDR3 is made up of 12 amino acids. DNA of the CDR3: TGTGCCAGCAGTTTCGGGTTGAGTGGCTACACCTTC. It translates to CASSFGLSGYTF.

CDR3 loop: CSAELAGRSYEQYF. As DNA, the CDR3 is TGCAGCGCCGAATTAGCGGGAAGATCCTACGAGCAGTACTTC. This chain links TRBV29-1 with TRBJ2-7; 8 nucleotides match TRBD2. Germline V gives CDR1 SQVTM, CDR2 ANQGSEA. The CDR3 totals 14 residues. V lost 7 bases and J lost 1; bases outside the gene matches: 9.

The chain carries TRBV2 and TRBJ2-1; D not resolved. CDR1 and CDR2 (germline): SNHLY, FYNNEI. V shed 3 bases and J shed 7 bases, with 10 bases lying between them. The CDR3 is made up of 13 amino acids. CDR3 bases: TGTGCCAGCAGTGACTCACCCACTAATGAGCAGTTCTTC. It yields the protein CASSDSPTNEQFF. The full variable domain, completed using reference TRBV2 and TRBJ2-1, is EPEVTQTPSHQVTQMGQEVILRCVPISNHLYFYWYRQILGQKVEFLVSFYNNEISEKSEIFDDQFSVERPDGSNFTLKIRSTKLEDSAMYFCASSDSPTNEQFFGPGTRLTVL.

The CDR3 loop is CASSLGLTEDSGNTIYF. As DNA, the CDR3 is TGTGCCAGCAGCTTGGGGCTGACAGAAGACTCTGGAAACACCATATATTTT. The genes are TRBV5-8 and TRBJ1-3, with D maybe TRBD1 (5 bases). Trimming pared 0 bases from V and 0 bases from J, leaving 13 bases between. Germline-derived CDR1 and CDR2 are SGHTS and YDEGEE. The CDR3 has 17 amino acids.

The chain links TRBV18 to TRBJ2-5, with D possibly being TRBD1 (5 bases). Germline CDR1 is KGHSH and CDR2 is LQKENI. The CDR3 contains 16 residues. V dropped 0 bases and J dropped 4 bases, with 15 bases sitting between them. The CDR3 bases are TGTGCCAGCTCACCACCTCTCAGGACATCAGTAGAGACCCAGTACTTC. It translates to CASSPPLRTSVETQYF.

The chain has TRBV6-2 or TRBV6-3 and TRBJ2-1; 10 bases align to TRBD2. Germline assignment: CDR1 MNHEY and CDR2 SVGEGT. The CDR3 is made up of 15 amino acids. The V segment lost 0 bases and the J segment 9 bases; nucleotides outside the gene matches: 5. The CDR3 sequence: CASSYSSGRGGEQFF. CDR3 DNA sequence: TGTGCCAGCAGTTACTCAAGCGGGAGGGGTGGTGAGCAGTTCTTC.

This chain links TRBV9 with TRBJ2-1; maybe TRBD1 (6 bases). The CDR3 covers 15 residues. V gave up 4 bases and J gave up 3 bases, with 14 bases separating them. Germline CDR1 is SGDLS and CDR2 is YYNGEE. The CDR3 bases are TGTGCCAGCAGCCTTGGACAGACCAACTACAATGAGCAGTTCTTC. Translated: CASSLGQTNYNEQFF.

The J gene is TRBJ2-3, the V gene TRBV7-3; 10 nucleotides agree with TRBD2. Germline CDR1 SGHTA, CDR2 FQGTGA. V gave up 2 bases and J gave up 4 bases; unmatched junction bases: 6. The CDR3 length is 16 residues. CDR3 sequence (DNA): TGTGCCAGCAGCTTAGTAGCGGGGGGTGGCGCAGATACGCAGTATTTT. Amino acid sequence: CASSLVAGGGADTQYF.

The V gene is TRBV28, the J gene TRBJ1-4; D might be TRBD1 (5 bases). Germline V gene lookup returns CDR1 MDHEN and CDR2 SYDVKM. Trimming took off 2 bases at V and 5 bases at J, with 9 bases between the two ends. The CDR3 consists of 14 residues. CDR3 protein: CASSLEGRNEKLFF. The CDR3 DNA reads as TGTGCCAGCAGTTTAGAGGGGAGGAATGAAAAACTGTTTTTT.

Note on this clone: The same CDR3 arises from other DNA sequences in this sample as well. This chain uses TRBV7-3 with TRBJ2-3; D ambiguous. The CDR3 extends over 13 amino acids. Per germline, CDR1 SGHTA and CDR2 FQGTGA. V was clipped by 2 bases and J by 2 bases, with 5 bases between them. CDR3 sequence: CASSLAYTDTQYF. CDR3 nucleotides: TGTGCCAGCAGCTTAGCCTACACAGATACGCAGTATTTT.

This chain links TRBV6-5 with TRBJ2-2, with D unclear. From germline, CDR1 is MNHEY and CDR2 SVGAGI. Trimming took off 0 bases at V and 2 bases at J, with 10 bases between the two ends. This CDR3 comprises 16 residues. CDR3 DNA: TGTGCCAGCAGTTACTCGCACAGCCTAAACACCGGGGAGCTGTTTTTT. This gives the protein CASSYSHSLNTGELFF.

V is TRBV7-3 and J is TRBJ2-5; 7 bases map to TRBD2. There are 13 residues in the CDR3. Germline loops: CDR1 SGHTA, CDR2 FQGTGA. Trimming removed 0 bases from V and 9 bases from J; junction bases left unmatched: 4. CDR3 nucleotide sequence: TGTGCCAGCAGCTTAACCAATCTAGCGGCCCAGTACTTC. Its protein product is CASSLTNLAAQYF. Filled out from reference TRBV7-3 and TRBJ2-5, the complete variable domain reads GAGVSQTPSNKVTEKGKYVELRCDPISGHTALYWYRQSLGQGPEFLIYFQGTGAADDSGLPNDRFFAVRPEGSVSTLKIQRTERGDSAVYLCASSLTNLAAQYFGPGTRLLVL.

This rearrangement joins TRBV7-6 to TRBJ2-7; 8 positions match TRBD1. CDR1 and CDR2 from the germline V gene are SGHVS and FNYEAQ. Losses at the gene ends were 6 bases for V and 6 bases for J; bases not matched to a gene: 19. The CDR3 is 17 residues long. The CDR3 here is CASSFNPSGQVPREQYF. DNA of the CDR3: TGTGCCAGCAGTTTTAACCCTTCGGGACAGGTCCCCCGCGAGCAGTACTTC.